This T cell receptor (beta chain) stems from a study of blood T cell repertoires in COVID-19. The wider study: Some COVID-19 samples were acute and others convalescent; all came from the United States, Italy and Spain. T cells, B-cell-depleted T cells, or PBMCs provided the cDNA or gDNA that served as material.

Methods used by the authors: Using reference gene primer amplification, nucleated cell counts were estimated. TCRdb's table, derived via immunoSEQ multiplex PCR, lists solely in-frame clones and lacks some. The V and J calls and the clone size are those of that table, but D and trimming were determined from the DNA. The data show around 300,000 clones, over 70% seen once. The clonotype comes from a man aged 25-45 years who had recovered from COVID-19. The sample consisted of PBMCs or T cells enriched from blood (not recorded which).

The CDR3 loop reads CASSLGRNEQYF. The CDR3 coding sequence is TGTGCCAGCAGCCTAGGGCGGAACGAGCAGTACTTC. J is TRBJ2-7 and V is TRBV11-2; no reliable D call. V dropped 5 bases and J dropped 5 bases, with 10 bases sitting between them. Germline V gene data show CDR1 as SGHAT and CDR2 as FQNNGV. The CDR3 runs to 12 residues.